Shown below are 25 T cell receptor beta chains from a single sample sequenced in a study of early T cells in non-severe SARS-CoV-2 infection. TCRdb re-analysed the 5' RACE reads in MiXCR, keeping a single row per CDR3 protein. The sample lists around 49,000 distinct CDR3 sequences, 11% occurring once. Input material: whole blood. The receptor set was obtained from an adult who was a healthcare worker with PCR-confirmed SARS-CoV-2 infection or an uninfected control (not recorded which).

CDR3 sequence reads: CASRVTGNTGELFF. The CDR3 DNA is TGTGCCAGCAGGGTAACAGGGAACACCGGGGAGCTGTTTTTT. The J gene is TRBJ2-2, the V gene TRBV6-4, with D perhaps matching TRBD1 (5 bases). Trimming left V 6 bases short and J 1 base short, with 9 bases between. CDR1 and CDR2 (germline): MRHNA, SNTAGT. The CDR3 is made up of 14 amino acids.

This clonotype occurred many times. The chain combines TRBV7-9 with TRBJ2-1; 9 bases are a match to TRBD2. Germline V lookup: CDR1 SEHNR, CDR2 FQNEAQ (reference sequence). V gave up 3 bases and J gave up 8 bases; unmatched junction bases: 11. The CDR3 is 16 amino acids. CDR3 bases: TGTGCCAGCAGCTTGTATAGCGGGAGCGGGGCTGATGAGCAGTTCTTC. Amino acids: CASSLYSGSGADEQFF.

This clonotype was recorded at least ten times. The chain combines TRBV29-1 with TRBJ2-1; 7 nucleotides agree with TRBD2. The V gene end was trimmed by 8 bases and the J gene end by 6 bases; junction bases not matched to a gene: 7. CDR3 size: 12 residues. Germline CDR1 and CDR2: SQVTM and ANQGSEA. CDR3 residues: CSSGLPGNEQFF. The CDR3 DNA reads as TGCAGCTCGGGACTACCGGGCAATGAGCAGTTCTTC.

At least ten counts were recorded for this clonotype. This rearrangement joins TRBV28 to TRBJ2-7; no clear D. Germline V gives CDR1 MDHEN, CDR2 SYDVKM. With 3 bases removed from V and 3 bases from J, the gap between germline ends came to 9 bases. There are 13 residues in the CDR3. The CDR3 loop reads CASSLGTFYEQYF. As DNA, the CDR3 is TGTGCCAGCAGTTTGGGTACGTTCTACGAGCAGTACTTC.

The gene calls are TRBV7-9 and TRBJ2-3, with D perhaps TRBD2 (6 bases). The CDR3 is 14 amino acids. Germline values: CDR1 SEHNR, CDR2 FQNEAQ (reference sequence). Trimming left V 5 bases short and J 3 bases short, with 12 bases between. The CDR3 coding sequence is TGTGCCAGCAGCCCTACCGGGACTACAGATACGCAGTATTTT. Protein: CASSPTGTTDTQYF.

This clonotype was detected a few times. This rearrangement joins TRBV20-1 to TRBJ2-1; 12 positions agree with TRBD2. V lost 3 bases to trimming and J lost 6 bases; unmatched junction nucleotides: 9. CDR3 length: 16 residues. CDR1 and CDR2 from the germline V gene are DFQATT and SNEGSKA (reference sequence). The CDR3 here is CSASGGTSGRSNEQFF. The CDR3 coding sequence is TGCAGTGCTAGCGGGGGCACTAGCGGGAGGAGCAATGAGCAGTTCTTC.

The chain links TRBV28 to TRBJ2-2; 7 bases agree with TRBD1. Germline CDR1 and CDR2: MDHEN and SYDVKM. Trimming at V came to 8 bases and at J to 3 bases, leaving 9 bases not matched to a gene. CDR3 size: 15 residues. The CDR3 nucleotides read TGTGCCAGCGGAAAACCGACAGGGTACACCGGGGAGCTGTTTTTT. It is translated as CASGKPTGYTGELFF. Full variable domain (remainder filled in from reference TRBV28 and TRBJ2-2): DVKVTQSSRYLVKRTGEKVFLECVQDMDHENMFWYRQDPGLGLRLIYFSYDVKMKEKGDIPEGYSVSREKKERFSLILESASTNQTSMYLCASGKPTGYTGELFFGEGSRLTVL.

This clonotype was counted only a few times. The V and J genes are TRBV23-1 and TRBJ1-1; no firm D call. TRBV23-1 is sorted into the ORF group, with uncertain function. The CDR3 is made up of 13 amino acids. Trimming removed 6 bases at V and 1 base at J, with 9 bases between. The CDR3, as DNA: TGCGCCAGCAGATCCGACGGGAACACTGAAGCTTTCTTT. As protein: CASRSDGNTEAFF.

This clonotype was seen ten or more times. V gene TRBV20-1 combines with J gene TRBJ2-3, with 12 bases fitting TRBD1. This CDR3 is 15 amino acids long. Germline CDR1 and CDR2: DFQATT and SNEGSKA (reference sequence). Germline trimming cut 1 base from V and 6 bases from J; bases unmatched to any gene: 5. The CDR3: CSARAGQGARDTQYF. CDR3 DNA sequence: TGCAGTGCTAGAGCGGGACAGGGGGCGCGGGATACGCAGTATTTT.

This clonotype was observed many times. The rearrangement joins TRBV28 to TRBJ2-3; 9 bases align to TRBD2. Germline V gene sequence: CDR1 MDHEN, CDR2 SYDVKM. The CDR3 extends over 15 amino acids. V was pared by 5 bases and J by 4 bases, with 7 bases of the junction left unmatched. The CDR3 DNA is TGTGCCAGCAGTCAGTTAGCGGGAGCGGCAGATACGCAGTATTTT. Translated, it gives CASSQLAGAADTQYF.

This clonotype occurred many times. The rearrangement links TRBV20-1 to TRBJ2-1; 8 positions match TRBD2. V trimming: 3 bases; J trimming: 7 bases; junction bases outside the gene matches: 11. The germline CDR1 and CDR2 sequences are DFQATT and SNEGSKA (reference sequence). This CDR3 region has 15 residues. The CDR3 protein is CSARESSGSFNEQFF. CDR3 DNA: TGCAGTGCTAGGGAGTCTAGCGGGTCATTTAATGAGCAGTTCTTC.

This clonotype showed up many times. The V and J genes are TRBV11-2 and TRBJ2-1; D remains ambiguous. CDR3 length: 13 amino acids. CDR1 and CDR2 (germline): SGHAT, FQNNGV. Trimming cost V 4 bases and J 8 bases, with 12 bases left between them. The DNA for the CDR3 is TGTGCCAGCAGCTACGGCCAGTTCGATGAGCAGTTCTTC. Translated: CASSYGQFDEQFF.

The rearrangement uses TRBV6-2 or TRBV6-3 and TRBJ1-2; D unresolved. CDR3 length: 15 amino acids. Germline values: CDR1 MNHEY, CDR2 SVGEGT. V lost 6 bases and J 0 bases, leaving 14 bases between the germline ends. CDR3: CASSRLSGANYGYTF. The CDR3 DNA sequence: TGTGCCAGCAGCCGCTTAAGTGGGGCTAACTATGGCTACACCTTC.

This clonotype was found a few times. The genes are TRBV19 and TRBJ1-5; D possibly corresponds to TRBD1 (5 bases). This CDR3 is built from 14 residues. The germline V and J ends were trimmed by 4 bases and 0 bases, with 7 bases remaining between them. Germline assignment: CDR1 LNHDA and CDR2 SQIVND (reference sequence). As DNA, the CDR3 is TGTGCCAGTAGTACGACAGATAGCAATCAGCCCCAGCATTTT. It encodes CASSTTDSNQPQHF. The full variable domain, rest sourced from reference TRBV19 and TRBJ1-5, is DGGITQSPKYLFRKEGQNVTLSCEQNLNHDAMYWYRQDPGQGLRLIYYSQIVNDFQKGDIAEGYSVSREKKESFPLTVTSAQKNPTAFYLCASSTTDSNQPQHFGDGTRLSIL.

This clonotype appeared a few times. The chain links TRBV7-3 to TRBJ1-1; 11 nucleotides match TRBD1. V shed 4 bases and J 1 base; nucleotides not matched to a gene: 14. The CDR3 is 19 amino acids. In germline, CDR1 is SGHTA, CDR2 FQGTGA. CDR3 DNA sequence: TGTGCCAGCAGCTCACTCCCAGCCGGGACAGGGGGTCCGAACACTGAAGCTTTCTTT. Translated: CASSSLPAGTGGPNTEAFF.

The chain joins TRBV20-1 to TRBJ2-7, with 12 bases matching TRBD2. Germline V CDR1 and CDR2: DFQATT, SNEGSKA (reference sequence). The CDR3 contains 12 residues. The V segment lost 6 bases and the J segment 3 bases; nucleotides outside the gene matches: 0. In DNA, the CDR3 is TGCAGTGCGGGACTAGCGGGCTACGAGCAGTACTTC. Its translation is CSAGLAGYEQYF.

This clonotype was counted ten times or more. The chain is built from TRBV7-9 and TRBJ2-4; no reliable D call. The V end was cut by 3 bases, the J end by 6 bases, with 9 bases between. CDR3 size: 13 residues. The germline CDR1 and CDR2 sequences are SEHNR and FQNEAQ (reference sequence). CDR3 DNA: TGTGCCAGCAGCTTTGAAGGACGAAACATTCAGTACTTC. Its protein is CASSFEGRNIQYF.

This clonotype came up a few times. J is TRBJ2-7 and V is TRBV18; 11 nucleotides agree with TRBD1. The J segment lost 2 bases and the V segment lost 1 base, leaving 1 base of the junction unmatched. The V gene's germline CDR1 is KGHSH and CDR2 LQKENI. This CDR3 spans 15 amino acids. CDR3 DNA sequence: TGTGCCAGCTCACCACGGGGACAGGGGGCCTACGAGCAGTACTTC. Amino acid sequence: CASSPRGQGAYEQYF.

This clonotype has at least ten counts. This rearrangement joins TRBV3-1 to TRBJ1-1, with D unresolved. Per germline, CDR1 LGHDT and CDR2 YNNKEL (reference sequence). Trimming left V 0 bases short and J 10 bases short, with 15 bases between. This CDR3 is built from 14 residues. The CDR3 DNA reads TGTGCCAGCAGCCAAGATGACCCATCTCGGGGAGCTTTCTTT. The encoded protein is CASSQDDPSRGAFF.

About this clonotype itself: This may arise from a read error, as a much more abundant clone is one base away. V gene TRBV7-2 combines with J gene TRBJ2-1; 8 bases map to TRBD1. CDR1 is SGHTA, CDR2 FQGNSA, per germline. The CDR3 has 15 amino acids. V lost 5 bases and J lost 1; bases outside the gene matches: 4. The CDR3 reads CASSTQGGSYNEQFF. The CDR3 DNA reads as TGTGCCAGCAGCACACAGGGGGGTTCCTACAATGAGCAGTTCTTC.

This clonotype was observed a few times. The J gene is TRBJ2-3, the V gene TRBV25-1; D is perhaps TRBD2 (6 bases). Looked up from germline, CDR1 is MGHDK and CDR2 is SYGVNS. Trimming removed 5 bases at V and 6 bases at J, with 15 bases between. There are 14 residues in the CDR3. For the CDR3, the DNA is TGTGCCAGCAGTCTTAGCGGTCCGAAGGATACGCAGTATTTT. Its translation: CASSLSGPKDTQYF.

In this sample, this clonotype turned up many times. This chain links TRBV20-1 with TRBJ2-4; 7 bases fit TRBD2. The germline gives CDR1 DFQATT, CDR2 SNEGSKA (reference sequence). V was pared by 5 bases and J by 8 bases, with 9 bases of the junction left unmatched. The CDR3 contains 13 residues. The CDR3 loop reads CSAGGGFSHIQYF. The CDR3 DNA reads TGCAGTGCTGGGGGGGGATTCAGCCACATTCAGTACTTC.

This clonotype has just a few counts. The chain joins TRBV29-1 to TRBJ2-5; 7 nucleotides agree with TRBD1. The germline V gene has CDR1 SQVTM and CDR2 ANQGSEA. With V trimmed by 7 bases and J by 2 bases, 4 bases remained unmatched. The CDR3 extends over 12 amino acids. The CDR3 DNA reads TGCAGCGCCTACAGGGGACAAGAGACCCAGTACTTC. It codes for CSAYRGQETQYF.

This clonotype was seen ten or more times. At one end, the junction sequence differs from germline, possibly due to a read error. This chain links TRBV28 with TRBJ1-1, with a possible D match to TRBD1 (6 bases). In germline, CDR1 is MDHEN, CDR2 SYDVKM. There are 13 residues in the CDR3. CDR3 bases: TGTGCCAGCAGTTTTAATGGGGGCACTGAAGCTTTTTTT. It yields the protein CASSFNGGTEAFF.

The V gene is TRBV15, the J gene TRBJ2-1; D might be TRBD2 (6 bases). Germline V gene sequence: CDR1 LNHNV, CDR2 YYDKDF (reference sequence). V lost 4 bases to trimming and J lost 5 bases, with 15 bases between them. There are 15 residues in the CDR3. DNA for the CDR3: TGTGCCACCAGCACGGGGAGGCGGGGCCACAATGAGCAGTTCTTC. Translation gives CATSTGRRGHNEQFF.